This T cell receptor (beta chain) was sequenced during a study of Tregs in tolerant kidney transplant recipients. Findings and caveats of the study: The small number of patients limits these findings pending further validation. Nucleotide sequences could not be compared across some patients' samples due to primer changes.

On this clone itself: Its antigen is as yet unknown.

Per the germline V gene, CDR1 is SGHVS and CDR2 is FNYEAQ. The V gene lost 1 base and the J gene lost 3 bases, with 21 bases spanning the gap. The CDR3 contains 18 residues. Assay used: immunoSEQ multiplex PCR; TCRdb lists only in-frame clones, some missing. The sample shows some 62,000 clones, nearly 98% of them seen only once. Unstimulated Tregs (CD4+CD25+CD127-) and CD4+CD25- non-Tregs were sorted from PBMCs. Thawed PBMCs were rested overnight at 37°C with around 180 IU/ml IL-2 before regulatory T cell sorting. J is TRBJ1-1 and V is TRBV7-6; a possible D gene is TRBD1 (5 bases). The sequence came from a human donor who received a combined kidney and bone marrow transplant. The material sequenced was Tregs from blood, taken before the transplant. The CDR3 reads CASSLGDTEGRSYTEAFF. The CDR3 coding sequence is TGTGCCAGCAGCTTAGGCGACACGGAGGGGAGGTCGTACACTGAAGCTTTCTTT.